This is a list of T cell receptor beta chains from one sample in a study of blood T cell repertoires in COVID-19. Clones were sequenced by immunoSEQ multiplex PCR, and TCRdb holds only the in-frame ones, with some missing. The table has 300,000 to 400,000 clones, around 85% seen once. What was sequenced was PBMCs or T cells enriched from blood (not recorded which). The source is a woman in her forties with acute COVID-19. The CDR3 runs from the conserved cysteine through the conserved F or W. A row's size may be missing; if present it is once, few, many or a size class.

J gene: TRBJ2-7; clone size: NA; CDR3 length: 14; V gene: TRBV28; CDR3 protein: CASSPHTQTVEQYF
J gene: TRBJ1-2; clone size: once; CDR3 length: 14; V gene: TRBV11-2; CDR3 protein: CASSFDRANYGYTF
J gene: TRBJ2-4; clone size: once; CDR3 length: 18; V gene: TRBV5-4; CDR3 protein: CASSAGTGTGLAKNIQYF
J gene: TRBJ1-3; clone size: NA; CDR3 length: 15; V gene: TRBV7-2; CDR3 protein: CASSLQGTSGNTIYF
J gene: TRBJ1-1; clone size: NA; CDR3 length: 15; V gene: TRBV18; CDR3 protein: CASSPVRGSNTEAFF
J gene: TRBJ2-5; clone size: NA; CDR3 length: 16; V gene: TRBV10-1; CDR3 protein: CASSEFESGERETQYF
J gene: TRBJ2-3; clone size: once; CDR3 length: 17; V gene: TRBV4-2; CDR3 protein: CASSQDPWGGGTDTQYF
J gene: TRBJ1-4; clone size: NA; CDR3 length: 14; V gene: TRBV5-1; CDR3 protein: CASSLAGEREKLFF
J gene: TRBJ1-5; clone size: few; CDR3 length: 15; V gene: TRBV6-1; CDR3 protein: CASSEALQGNQPQHF
J gene: TRBJ2-2; clone size: NA; CDR3 length: 13; V gene: TRBV12-3/TRBV12-4; CDR3 protein: CASSFRSTGELFF
J gene: TRBJ1-2; clone size: NA; CDR3 length: 14; V gene: TRBV5-1; CDR3 protein: CASSAGGGAGGYTF
J gene: TRBJ2-1; clone size: NA; CDR3 length: 16; V gene: TRBV15; CDR3 protein: CATSRILAGGYNEQFF
J gene: TRBJ2-3; clone size: NA; CDR3 length: 14; V gene: TRBV5-1; CDR3 protein: CASTSPGGTDTQYF
J gene: TRBJ2-3; clone size: NA; CDR3 length: 15; V gene: TRBV11-2; CDR3 protein: CASSLDSGGPDTQYF
J gene: TRBJ1-1; clone size: NA; CDR3 length: 16; V gene: TRBV7-2; CDR3 protein: CASSSGTGGGSTEAFF
J gene: TRBJ1-2; clone size: NA; CDR3 length: 13; V gene: TRBV6-5; CDR3 protein: CASSYTANYGYTF
J gene: TRBJ2-6; clone size: NA; CDR3 length: 15; V gene: TRBV5-1; CDR3 protein: CASHSGSSGANVLTF
J gene: TRBJ2-1; clone size: NA; CDR3 length: 15; V gene: TRBV5-1; CDR3 protein: CASVELPSNYNEQFF
J gene: TRBJ2-2; clone size: NA; CDR3 length: 16; V gene: TRBV5-4; CDR3 protein: CASSLYGTKATGELFF
J gene: TRBJ2-7; clone size: NA; CDR3 length: 15; V gene: TRBV6-5; CDR3 protein: CASSRGQGAAYEQYF
J gene: TRBJ2-7; clone size: NA; CDR3 length: 16; V gene: TRBV18; CDR3 protein: CASSSDTGIQSIEQYF
J gene: TRBJ2-7; clone size: NA; CDR3 length: 13; V gene: TRBV27; CDR3 protein: CASSVRVGYEQYF
J gene: TRBJ1-5; clone size: NA; CDR3 length: 13; V gene: TRBV7-2; CDR3 protein: CASSLSPRQPQHF
J gene: TRBJ1-2; clone size: NA; CDR3 length: 15; V gene: TRBV7-8; CDR3 protein: CASSRRGQVGYGYTF
J gene: TRBJ2-7; clone size: few; CDR3 length: 15; V gene: TRBV7-2; CDR3 protein: CASSRRTSIPYEQYF
J gene: TRBJ1-3; clone size: once; CDR3 length: 14; V gene: TRBV6-5; CDR3 protein: CASSYSREGNTIYF
J gene: TRBJ1-5; clone size: NA; CDR3 length: 14; V gene: TRBV6-5; CDR3 protein: CASSYVRSNQPQHF